This T cell receptor beta chain was captured in a study of molecular identifiers for immune sequencing clone quantification. V was pared by 0 bases and J by 3 bases, with 6 bases between. From germline, CDR1 is DFQATT and CDR2 SNEGSKA (reference sequence). The CDR3 consists of 12 residues. TCRdb re-called the PCR reads through MiXCR, storing one row per CDR3 protein. The profile shows around 460,000 distinct CDR3 sequences, 20% to 25% of them singletons. In this sample, this clonotype turned up many times. V and J are TRBV20-1 and TRBJ2-7; D is unclear. This clonotype originated in a human donor in good health. Some libraries in this study had Jurkat cell RNA spiked in. The source material was naive CD8+ T cells from blood, with Jurkat cell RNA spiked in. This sample's subset: FACS-sorted CD8+CD4-CCR7+CD45RA+ naive T cells. The CDR3 is CSARDGSYEQYF. For the CDR3, the DNA is TGCAGTGCTAGAGACGGCAGCTACGAGCAGTACTTC.